The rows below give T cell receptor beta chains drawn from one sample of a study of T cell repertoires in cytomegalovirus infection. TCRdb ran MiXCR on the reads and lists one entry per CDR3 protein. This table has approximately 100,000 distinct CDR3 sequences, less than 25% appearing once. The sequenced material came from CD8+ T cells from PBMCs. The receptors were gathered from a human donor in good health (CMV status not recorded). Some clones in this sample may be carry-over from other donors' samples. Both conserved end residues are part of each CDR3. A D gene is named only where the DNA matches it firmly. Where a row states a size, it is once, few, many or the class of an expanded clone; other rows omit it.

D gene: NA; V gene: TRBV12-3/TRBV12-4; clone size: NA; J gene: TRBJ1-1; CDR3 DNA: TGTGCCACCGCAGGTGAAATCACTGAAGCTTTCTTT; CDR3 protein: CATAGEITEAFF
D gene: NA; V gene: TRBV11-2; clone size: few; J gene: TRBJ1-1; CDR3 DNA: TGTGCCAGCAGCTTAGAGCAGGGTTATGAGAACACTGAAGCTTTCTTT; CDR3 protein: CASSLEQGYENTEAFF
D gene: NA; V gene: TRBV12-3/TRBV12-4; clone size: few; J gene: TRBJ2-1; CDR3 DNA: TGTGCCAGCAGTTTAGGGTCAGGGACCTACAATGAGCAGTTCTTC; CDR3 protein: CASSLGSGTYNEQFF
D gene: NA; V gene: TRBV29-1; clone size: few; J gene: TRBJ2-6; CDR3 DNA: TGCAGCGTTGAGGTCAGGGGCCAACCTGGGGCCAACGTCCTGACTTTC; CDR3 protein: CSVEVRGQPGANVLTF
D gene: TRBD1; V gene: TRBV4-3; clone size: many; J gene: TRBJ2-2; CDR3 DNA: TGCGCCAGCAGCCAAGGGCGACCCAGGGGGCGAGTCACCGGGGAGCTGTTTTTT; CDR3 protein: CASSQGRPRGRVTGELFF
D gene: NA; V gene: TRBV2; clone size: NA; J gene: TRBJ1-6; CDR3 DNA: TGTGCCAGCAGTGAGAAACTTTTTAATTCACCCCTCCACTTT; CDR3 protein: CASSEKLFNSPLHF
D gene: TRBD2; V gene: TRBV20-1; clone size: once; J gene: TRBJ2-5; CDR3 DNA: TGCAGTGGAATGGAAGCGGGAGGGCCAGTGACCCAGTACTTC; CDR3 protein: CSGMEAGGPVTQYF
D gene: TRBD1; V gene: TRBV2; clone size: NA; J gene: TRBJ2-3; CDR3 DNA: TGTGCCAGCAGTCCTGGACAGGCCCCGGATACGCAGTATTTT; CDR3 protein: CASSPGQAPDTQYF
D gene: NA; V gene: TRBV27; clone size: NA; J gene: TRBJ2-7; CDR3 DNA: TGTGCCAGCAGTTTATCGAAGGGGGGCGAGCAGTACTTC; CDR3 protein: CASSLSKGGEQYF
D gene: NA; V gene: TRBV7-2; clone size: many; J gene: TRBJ2-5; CDR3 DNA: TGTGCCAGCAGCTTAGGGGCAAGTCGACAAGAGACCCAGTACTTC; CDR3 protein: CASSLGASRQETQYF
D gene: NA; V gene: TRBV27; clone size: NA; J gene: TRBJ2-7; CDR3 DNA: TGTGCCAGCAGTTCCCCAGGGACCGCTGACCACGAGCAGTACTTC; CDR3 protein: CASSSPGTADHEQYF
D gene: TRBD2; V gene: TRBV9; clone size: NA; J gene: TRBJ2-1; CDR3 DNA: TGTGCCAGCAGCTATCGTAGCGGGGCGGACCCTAACTCTGAGCAGTTCTTC; CDR3 protein: CASSYRSGADPNSEQFF
D gene: TRBD1; V gene: TRBV11-2; clone size: few; J gene: TRBJ1-2; CDR3 DNA: TGTGCCAGCAGCTCGGCCGACAGGGCAGCTAACTATGGCTACACCTTC; CDR3 protein: CASSSADRAANYGYTF
D gene: TRBD1; V gene: TRBV6-5; clone size: many; J gene: TRBJ1-6; CDR3 DNA: TGTGCCAGCAGTTTGACAGGGGGCGCGGATTCACCCCTCCACTTT; CDR3 protein: CASSLTGGADSPLHF
D gene: NA; V gene: TRBV5-6; clone size: NA; J gene: TRBJ2-5; CDR3 DNA: TGTGCCAGCAGCTTGGAGGGCCGGGCTGGGGGACCGGGAGAAGAGACCCAGTACTTC; CDR3 protein: CASSLEGRAGGPGEETQYF
D gene: TRBD2; V gene: TRBV5-5; clone size: few; J gene: TRBJ2-7; CDR3 DNA: TGTGCCAGCAGCCCTCGGGGAGGGAACTACGAGCAGTACTTC; CDR3 protein: CASSPRGGNYEQYF
D gene: NA; V gene: TRBV12-3/TRBV12-4; clone size: NA; J gene: TRBJ1-1; CDR3 DNA: TGTGCCAGCAGCTGGGGGCTGAACACTGAAGCTTTCTTT; CDR3 protein: CASSWGLNTEAFF
D gene: NA; V gene: TRBV6-2/TRBV6-3; clone size: few; J gene: TRBJ2-1; CDR3 DNA: TGTGCCAGCAGTTACAATGAGGCGGGACCCTCAAATGAGCAGTTCTTC; CDR3 protein: CASSYNEAGPSNEQFF
D gene: NA; V gene: TRBV20-1; clone size: NA; J gene: TRBJ2-1; CDR3 DNA: TGCAGTGCTAGCGGTAGGGGGGCGTACAATGAGCAGTTCTTC; CDR3 protein: CSASGRGAYNEQFF
D gene: TRBD1; V gene: TRBV6-5; clone size: many; J gene: TRBJ2-3; CDR3 DNA: TGTGCCAGCAGTTACTCGTTAAACGGACAGGGAAAGCCAGATACGCAGTATTTT; CDR3 protein: CASSYSLNGQGKPDTQYF
D gene: NA; V gene: TRBV11-2; clone size: many; J gene: TRBJ2-2; CDR3 DNA: TGTGCCAGCAGCTTAGATGGGGGGGGGGGCCGAGGCGCCGGGGAGCTGTTTTTT; CDR3 protein: CASSLDGGGGRGAGELFF
D gene: NA; V gene: TRBV4-3; clone size: NA; J gene: TRBJ2-1; CDR3 DNA: TGCGCCAGCAGCCAAGATCAGACATCCCGTACAATCAAGCAGTTCTTC; CDR3 protein: CASSQDQTSRTIKQFF
D gene: TRBD2; V gene: TRBV7-2; clone size: NA; J gene: TRBJ2-7; CDR3 DNA: TGTGCCAGCAGCTCCCGACTAGCACGCGAGCAGTACTTC; CDR3 protein: CASSSRLAREQYF
D gene: NA; V gene: TRBV6-5; clone size: few; J gene: TRBJ2-1; CDR3 DNA: TGTGCCACCCTCAGCGAGGAGGGCTACAATGAGCAGTTCTTC; CDR3 protein: CATLSEEGYNEQFF
D gene: TRBD2; V gene: TRBV10-1; clone size: NA; J gene: TRBJ2-2; CDR3 DNA: TGCGCCAGCAGCCCGGGACTAGCGGGAGGATTCGCCGGGGAGCTGTTTTTT; CDR3 protein: CASSPGLAGGFAGELFF
D gene: NA; V gene: TRBV7-6; clone size: many; J gene: TRBJ1-5; CDR3 DNA: TGTGCCAGCAGCGCGACAGCTTCGAGCAATCAGCCCCAGCATTTT; CDR3 protein: CASSATASSNQPQHF
D gene: NA; V gene: TRBV7-9; clone size: many; J gene: TRBJ1-2; CDR3 DNA: TGTGCCAGCAGCCCCTACGGGAGATATGGCTACACCTTC; CDR3 protein: CASSPYGRYGYTF
D gene: NA; V gene: TRBV27; clone size: NA; J gene: TRBJ2-2; CDR3 DNA: TGTGCCAGCAGTTTATCGGCCAGGGGAACCGGGGAGCTGTTTTTT; CDR3 protein: CASSLSARGTGELFF
D gene: NA; V gene: TRBV27; clone size: NA; J gene: TRBJ2-1; CDR3 DNA: TGTGCCAGCAGTGCCACCTACAATGAGCAGTTCTTC; CDR3 protein: CASSATYNEQFF
D gene: TRBD2; V gene: TRBV7-9; clone size: NA; J gene: TRBJ2-7; CDR3 DNA: TGTGCCAGCAGCCCCCCCGAACTAGCGGGAGCCCACGAGCAGTACTTC; CDR3 protein: CASSPPELAGAHEQYF
D gene: TRBD1; V gene: TRBV7-9; clone size: NA; J gene: TRBJ2-7; CDR3 DNA: TGTGCCAGCAGCCAAGGACAGGGGGCGACCTCCTACGAGCAGTACTTC; CDR3 protein: CASSQGQGATSYEQYF
D gene: TRBD2; V gene: TRBV7-9; clone size: many; J gene: TRBJ2-5; CDR3 DNA: TGTGCCAGCAACACCGGGGGGGAGTACCAAGAGACCCAGTACTTC; CDR3 protein: CASNTGGEYQETQYF
D gene: NA; V gene: TRBV6-8; clone size: NA; J gene: TRBJ2-7; CDR3 DNA: TGTGCCAGCAGTCTGATTGGGGACGAGCAGTACTTC; CDR3 protein: CASSLIGDEQYF
D gene: NA; V gene: TRBV11-2; clone size: many; J gene: TRBJ2-2; CDR3 DNA: TGTGCCAGCAGCCCAGTCCCAACGGTTACCGGGGAGCTGTTTTTT; CDR3 protein: CASSPVPTVTGELFF
D gene: NA; V gene: TRBV14; clone size: few; J gene: TRBJ2-5; CDR3 DNA: TGTGCCAGCAGCCGGCGGGAAATAATGTATCAAGGGACCCAGTACTTC; CDR3 protein: CASSRREIMYQGTQYF
D gene: NA; V gene: TRBV9; clone size: few; J gene: TRBJ2-7; CDR3 DNA: TGTGCCAGCAGCGTAGACGAGGGTACCTACGAGCAGTACTTC; CDR3 protein: CASSVDEGTYEQYF
D gene: TRBD1; V gene: TRBV7-4; clone size: few; J gene: TRBJ2-3; CDR3 DNA: TGTGCCAGCAGCTCTCTACTGAGGGACAGCTACACAGATACGCAGTATTTT; CDR3 protein: CASSSLLRDSYTDTQYF
D gene: NA; V gene: TRBV4-3; clone size: many; J gene: TRBJ2-7; CDR3 DNA: TGCGCCAGCAGCCAAGGAGAAGGACGGTACGAGCAGTACTTC; CDR3 protein: CASSQGEGRYEQYF
D gene: NA; V gene: TRBV20-1; clone size: medium-sized; J gene: TRBJ2-1; CDR3 DNA: TGCAGTGCTAGAGACCGAATCTCCTACAATGAGCAGTTCTTC; CDR3 protein: CSARDRISYNEQFF
D gene: NA; V gene: TRBV7-9; clone size: NA; J gene: TRBJ2-5; CDR3 DNA: TGTGCCAGCAGCTCCTATTGGCAGGGCCTACAAGAGACCCAGTACTTC; CDR3 protein: CASSSYWQGLQETQYF
D gene: TRBD2; V gene: TRBV7-6; clone size: NA; J gene: TRBJ2-1; CDR3 DNA: TGTGCTAGCAGCTTGGGACTAGCGGTAAACAATGAGCAGTTCTTC; CDR3 protein: CASSLGLAVNNEQFF
D gene: NA; V gene: TRBV7-7; clone size: NA; J gene: TRBJ2-2; CDR3 DNA: TGTGCTAGCAGCGAAAGTGCGGGTCCGAACACCGGGGAGCTGTTTTTT; CDR3 protein: CASSESAGPNTGELFF
D gene: TRBD1; V gene: TRBV14; clone size: many; J gene: TRBJ2-3; CDR3 DNA: TGTGCCAGCAGCCAAGAAACCGGGACAGGGTTAACAGATACGCAGTATTTT; CDR3 protein: CASSQETGTGLTDTQYF
D gene: TRBD1; V gene: TRBV7-4; clone size: many; J gene: TRBJ2-5; CDR3 DNA: TGTGCCAGCAGTATGCACAGGGGGCCCCCCCGGCAGACCCAGTACTTC; CDR3 protein: CASSMHRGPPRQTQYF
D gene: NA; V gene: TRBV12-3/TRBV12-4; clone size: few; J gene: TRBJ1-6; CDR3 DNA: TGTGCCAGCAGTTTACAGGCTGGGGGTTCACCCCTCCACTTT; CDR3 protein: CASSLQAGGSPLHF
D gene: NA; V gene: TRBV7-9; clone size: few; J gene: TRBJ2-4; CDR3 DNA: TGTGCCAGCAGCTTAGGTGGAAGGGTTACAGACATTCAGTACTTC; CDR3 protein: CASSLGGRVTDIQYF
D gene: TRBD1; V gene: TRBV27; clone size: few; J gene: TRBJ1-1; CDR3 DNA: TGTGCCAGCAGTTCTCGACAGGGGCTGAACACTGAAGCTTTCTTT; CDR3 protein: CASSSRQGLNTEAFF
D gene: NA; V gene: TRBV5-1; clone size: NA; J gene: TRBJ2-7; CDR3 DNA: TGCGCCAGCAGCTTGGCATCGGACTCCCCGTCCTACGAGCAGTACTTC; CDR3 protein: CASSLASDSPSYEQYF
D gene: TRBD1; V gene: TRBV29-1; clone size: NA; J gene: TRBJ2-7; CDR3 DNA: TGCAGCGTTGTGACAGGGCCATACTACGAGCAGTACTTC; CDR3 protein: CSVVTGPYYEQYF
D gene: TRBD1; V gene: TRBV7-9; clone size: many; J gene: TRBJ2-1; CDR3 DNA: TGTGCCAGCAGCCGACCCCCGGGACAGGGGGCGAGTTCCTACAATGAGCAGTTCTTC; CDR3 protein: CASSRPPGQGASSYNEQFF
D gene: TRBD2; V gene: TRBV20-1; clone size: NA; J gene: TRBJ2-2; CDR3 DNA: TGCAGTGCTAGCCCCGCCACGGGGGGAGGGATCGGGGAGCTGTTTTTT; CDR3 protein: CSASPATGGGIGELFF
D gene: TRBD1; V gene: TRBV20-1; clone size: many; J gene: TRBJ1-5; CDR3 DNA: TGCAGTGCTAGAGATCTGGGGGAGGGGGCTCAGCCCCAGCATTTT; CDR3 protein: CSARDLGEGAQPQHF
D gene: NA; V gene: TRBV6-2/TRBV6-3; clone size: few; J gene: TRBJ2-5; CDR3 DNA: TGTGCCAGCAGTTACCGACAAAGGGAGACCCAGTACTTC; CDR3 protein: CASSYRQRETQYF
D gene: NA; V gene: TRBV12-5; clone size: few; J gene: TRBJ2-4; CDR3 DNA: TGTGCTAGTGGTTTTGGGGAAAACATTCAGTACTTC; CDR3 protein: CASGFGENIQYF